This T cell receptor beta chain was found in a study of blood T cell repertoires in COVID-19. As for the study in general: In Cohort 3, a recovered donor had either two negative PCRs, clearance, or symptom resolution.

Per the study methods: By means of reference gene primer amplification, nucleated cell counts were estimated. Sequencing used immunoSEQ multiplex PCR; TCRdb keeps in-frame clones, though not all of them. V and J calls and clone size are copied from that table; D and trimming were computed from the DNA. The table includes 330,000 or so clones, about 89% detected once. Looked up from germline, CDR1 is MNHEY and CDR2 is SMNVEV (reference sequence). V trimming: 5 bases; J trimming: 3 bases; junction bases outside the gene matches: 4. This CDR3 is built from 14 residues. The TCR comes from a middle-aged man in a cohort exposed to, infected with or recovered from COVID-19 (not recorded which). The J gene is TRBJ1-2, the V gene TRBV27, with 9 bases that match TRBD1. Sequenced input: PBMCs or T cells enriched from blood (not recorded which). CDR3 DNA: TGTGCCAGCAGTCTGGGACAGGGTGACTATGGCTACACCTTC. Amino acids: CASSLGQGDYGYTF.